Listed below are T cell receptor beta chains from one sample, sequenced in a study of molecular identifiers for immune sequencing clone quantification. TCRdb redid the calling of the PCR reads with MiXCR, one entry per CDR3 protein. In the table there are approximately 500,000 distinct CDR3 sequences, roughly a fifth of which are singletons. Material: naive CD8+ T cells from blood, with Jurkat cell RNA spiked in. The source is a human donor in good health. Some libraries in this study had Jurkat cell RNA spiked in. CDR3s include the opening cysteine and the closing phenylalanine or tryptophan. The D gene is left open where the match is weak. Not every row has a clone size; where given, it reads once, few, many or a size class.

>TRBD2|TRBJ2-3|TRBV15|many
CATSRAGLAGEDTQYF
TGTGCCACCAGCAGAGCGGGACTAGCGGGAGAGGATACGCAGTATTTT
>.|TRBJ2-7|TRBV18|many
CASSPEGRTYEQYF
TGTGCCAGCTCACCCGAAGGAAGAACCTACGAGCAGTACTTC
>.|TRBJ2-7|TRBV11-2|many
CASSLVTSYEQYF
TGTGCCAGCAGCTTAGTTACCAGCTACGAGCAGTACTTC
>.|TRBJ1-6|TRBV12-3/TRBV12-4|few
CASSPSSGKNSPLHF
TGTGCCAGCAGTCCTAGTTCAGGGAAAAATTCACCCCTCCACTTT
>.|TRBJ2-7|TRBV4-3|.
CASSQAHGGVRYEQYF
TGCGCCAGCAGCCAAGCCCACGGGGGCGTGAGATACGAGCAGTACTTC
>TRBD2|TRBJ2-5|TRBV7-8|many
CASSFPLAGGASFQETQYF
TGTGCCAGCAGCTTCCCCCTAGCGGGGGGGGCGAGCTTTCAAGAGACCCAGTACTTC
>.|TRBJ1-2|TRBV29-1|many
CSVEEWERRYYGYTF
TGCAGCGTTGAAGAATGGGAGCGGCGGTACTATGGCTACACCTTC
>TRBD2|TRBJ2-7|TRBV4-3|.
CASSPGTSDYEQHF
TGCGCCAGCAGCCCCGGGACTAGCGATTACGAGCAGCACTTC
>TRBD1|TRBJ1-6|TRBV4-3|.
CASSQGGQGVSPLHF
TGCGCCAGCAGCCAAGGGGGACAGGGCGTTTCACCCCTCCACTTT
>.|TRBJ2-1|TRBV5-4|few
CASSSGLYGNEQFF
TGTGCCAGCAGCTCGGGTCTTTACGGCAATGAGCAGTTCTTC
>.|TRBJ2-2|TRBV5-1|many
CASSLGGVNTGELFF
TGCGCCAGCAGCTTAGGAGGGGTGAACACCGGGGAGCTGTTTTTT
>.|TRBJ1-1|TRBV12-3/TRBV12-4|many
CASSYGQSTEAFF
TGTGCCAGCAGTTACGGACAGAGCACTGAAGCTTTCTTT
>.|TRBJ2-5|TRBV7-9|many
CASSPTLKETQYF
TGTGCCAGCAGCCCAACGCTAAAAGAGACCCAGTACTTC
>.|TRBJ2-7|TRBV19|many
CATAPGLLYEQYF
TGTGCCACCGCTCCGGGACTCCTCTACGAGCAGTACTTC
>.|TRBJ1-1|TRBV9|many
CASSSRGMADTEAFF
TGTGCCAGCAGCTCCCGGGGGATGGCGGACACTGAAGCTTTCTTT
>TRBD1|TRBJ1-6|TRBV4-3|.
CASSQGTAVTSPLHF
TGCGCCAGCAGCCAGGGGACAGCGGTCACTTCACCCCTCCACTTT
>.|TRBJ1-4|TRBV19|.
CASSMKWDTNEKLFF
TGTGCCAGTAGTATGAAATGGGACACAAATGAAAAACTGTTTTTT
>.|TRBJ2-2|TRBV19|.
CASSFYMSSTGELFF
TGTGCCAGTAGTTTCTACATGTCGAGCACCGGGGAGCTGTTTTTT
>TRBD1|TRBJ1-1|TRBV6-6|many
CASSDGQGNTEAFF
TGTGCCAGCAGCGATGGACAGGGGAATACTGAAGCTTTCTTT
>TRBD2|TRBJ2-3|TRBV7-9|many
CASSPRTSEYNTQYF
TGTGCCAGCAGCCCCCGGACTAGCGAGTATAATACGCAGTATTTT
>.|TRBJ2-3|TRBV2|many
CASSPTLQGRDRDTQYF
TGTGCCAGCAGTCCAACCCTACAGGGAAGGGACCGAGATACGCAGTATTTT
>TRBD2|TRBJ2-3|TRBV20-1|few
CSARVGAGGDEDTPYF
TGCAGTGCTAGAGTTGGAGCGGGAGGCGATGAGGATACGCCGTATTTT
>TRBD2|TRBJ2-3|TRBV27|.
CASSLLAGGGPGTDTQYF
TGTGCCAGCAGTCTACTAGCGGGGGGGGGACCGGGCACAGATACGCAGTATTTT
>.|TRBJ1-5|TRBV7-9|many
CASTTEGSNQPQHF
TGTGCCAGCACCACTGAGGGTAGCAATCAGCCCCAGCATTTT
>.|TRBJ2-7|TRBV20-1|many
CSARDPFKRVSYEQYF
TGCAGTGCTAGAGATCCTTTTAAGAGGGTCTCCTACGAGCAGTACTTC
>.|TRBJ1-4|TRBV9|many
CASSVEDGGKLFF
TGTGCCAGCAGCGTAGAGGACGGGGGAAAACTGTTTTTT
>.|TRBJ1-1|TRBV7-9|few
CASSPSRADGEAFF
TGTGCCAGCAGCCCCTCGCGGGCAGACGGGGAAGCTTTCTTT
>TRBD1|TRBJ2-7|TRBV29-1|.
CSVWTGPQHEQYF
TGCAGCGTGTGGACAGGGCCCCAACACGAGCAGTACTTC
>.|TRBJ1-5|TRBV10-3|.
CAISEMAGYSNQPQHF
TGTGCCATCAGTGAGATGGCAGGCTATAGCAATCAGCCCCAGCATTTT
>.|TRBJ2-5|TRBV12-3/TRBV12-4|.
CASSHLGLEAQYF
TGTGCCAGCAGTCATTTGGGGTTGGAGGCCCAGTACTTC
>TRBD2|TRBJ2-7|TRBV5-1|many
CASSPGGGPNPYEQYF
TGCGCCAGCAGCCCGGGGGGGGGCCCAAACCCATACGAGCAGTACTTC
>TRBD2|TRBJ2-3|TRBV27|many
CASSLLAGVVDTQYF
TGTGCCAGCAGCTTGCTAGCGGGAGTTGTAGATACGCAGTATTTT
>.|TRBJ1-1|TRBV4-1|.
CASSQVTNREVGSTEAFF
TGCGCCAGCAGCCAAGTGACAAACAGGGAGGTGGGTAGCACTGAAGCTTTCTTT
>.|TRBJ1-1|TRBV4-3|many
CASSQDPSSYTEAFF
TGCGCCAGCAGCCAAGACCCCTCGTCTTACACTGAAGCTTTCTTT
>TRBD1|TRBJ2-6|TRBV7-6|many
CASSLARGQGSSGANVLTF
TGTGCCAGCAGCTTAGCGAGGGGACAGGGTTCCTCTGGGGCCAACGTCCTGACTTTC
>TRBD1|TRBJ2-5|TRBV10-3|few
CATGGQGLQETQYF
TGTGCCACCGGAGGACAGGGGTTGCAAGAGACCCAGTACTTC
>.|TRBJ1-1|TRBV6-1|.
CASSEIIRQMNTEAFF
TGTGCCAGCAGTGAGATAATTAGACAGATGAACACTGAAGCTTTCTTT
>.|TRBJ1-2|TRBV4-1|.
CASSQGPQFPGYTF
TGCGCCAGCAGCCAAGGTCCACAGTTTCCTGGCTACACCTTC
>TRBD2|TRBJ2-3|TRBV10-3|.
CAISDESGANTDTQYF
TGTGCCATCAGTGATGAAAGCGGGGCGAACACAGATACGCAGTATTTT
>TRBD2|TRBJ2-7|TRBV3-1|.
CASSDGLAHYEQYF
TGTGCCAGCAGCGATGGACTAGCCCACTACGAGCAGTACTTC
>.|TRBJ2-2|TRBV5-1|many
CASSPTSRSNTGELFF
TGCGCCAGCAGCCCCACCAGCCGCAGTAACACCGGGGAGCTGTTTTTT
>TRBD2|TRBJ2-2|TRBV29-1|many
CSVGLAGGTGELFF
TGCAGCGTCGGACTAGCGGGAGGCACCGGGGAGCTGTTTTTT
>.|TRBJ1-3|TRBV19|.
CASSIDVDSGNTIYF
TGTGCCAGTAGTATAGACGTCGATTCTGGAAACACCATATATTTT
>TRBD1|TRBJ1-5|TRBV6-9|.
CASSALPPGQYYSNRPQHF
TGTGCCAGCAGTGCCCTGCCACCGGGACAGTATTATAGCAATCGGCCCCAGCATTTT
>TRBD2|TRBJ2-7|TRBV7-2|many
CASSVGLADTTYEQYF
TGTGCCAGCAGCGTCGGACTAGCGGATACCACCTACGAGCAGTACTTC
>TRBD2|TRBJ2-2|TRBV7-9|few
CASSWTSGDTGELFF
TGTGCCAGCAGCTGGACTAGCGGTGACACCGGGGAGCTGTTTTTT
>.|TRBJ1-5|TRBV20-1|many
CSAREEFSNQPQHF
TGCAGTGCTAGAGAAGAGTTTAGCAATCAGCCCCAGCATTTT
>.|TRBJ2-7|TRBV6-2/TRBV6-3|.
CVSSYSSGLQYEQYF
TGTGTCAGCAGTTACTCATCGGGCCTCCAATACGAGCAGTACTTC